Listed below are T cell receptor beta chains from one sample, sequenced in a study of shared clonotypes between healthy human individuals. Data came from immunoSEQ multiplex PCR; TCRdb stores just in-frame clones and leaves some out. The sample holds 760,000 or so clones, 90% to 98% seen once. Sequencing was performed on naive CD8+ T cells sorted from blood. These receptors were collected from a man aged 25-45 years in good health. Each CDR3 is given with its conserved first and last residue. The order of the fields is D gene, clone size, J gene, V gene, CDR3 DNA, CDR3 protein. D genes are given only for firm matches. Clone size appears in some rows only: once, few, many, or a class for an expanded clone.

>TRBD2|-|TRBJ2-5|TRBV11-1
TGTGCCAGCAGCCCTGGGACTAGCGGAGACCAAGAGACCCAGTACTTC
CASSPGTSGDQETQYF
>-|-|TRBJ2-7|TRBV27
TGTGCCAGCAGTCCTTCAGGGAGCACCTACGAGCAGTACTTC
CASSPSGSTYEQYF
>-|once|TRBJ1-1|TRBV7-9
TGTGCCAGCAGCGATACAGGCAACACTGAAGCTTTCTTT
CASSDTGNTEAFF
>TRBD1|-|TRBJ1-5|TRBV11-2
TGTGCCAGCAGCCAGACAGGGGCGACTCAGCCCCAGCATTTT
CASSQTGATQPQHF
>TRBD2|-|TRBJ2-3|TRBV4-1
TGCGCCAGCAGCCAAGATCATGCGGGAGCCACAGATACGCAGTATTTT
CASSQDHAGATDTQYF
>-|-|TRBJ1-5|TRBV4-1
TGCGCCAGCAGCCAGGCGCTTGGGCCCCAGCATTTT
CASSQALGPQHF
>-|-|TRBJ2-7|TRBV5-4
TGTGCCAGCAGCTCAATGTTCGAGGGGATCCGCTACGAGCAGTACTTC
CASSSMFEGIRYEQYF
>TRBD2|-|TRBJ2-7|TRBV6-5
TGTGCCAGCAGTTACAATGGGGGGGCCTACGAGCAGTACTTC
CASSYNGGAYEQYF
>-|once|TRBJ2-1|TRBV9
TGTGCCAGCAGCGCCTATCACAATGAGCAGTTCTTC
CASSAYHNEQFF
>TRBD2|once|TRBJ2-1|TRBV29-1
TGCAGCGTTGAAGGGACTAGCGGGAGCTCCTACAATGAGCAGTTCTTC
CSVEGTSGSSYNEQFF
>-|-|TRBJ2-7|TRBV5-5
TGTGCCAGCAGCTTAACAGTCGCCCCCGGCTACGAGCAGTACTTC
CASSLTVAPGYEQYF
>-|-|TRBJ1-3|TRBV13
TGTGCCAGCAGCGGAACTCAGGGAAACACCATATATTTT
CASSGTQGNTIYF
>TRBD2|-|TRBJ2-1|TRBV5-1
TGCGCCAGCAGCTTTACCGGACTAGCGGTCTCGCCCTCCAATGAGCAGTTCTTC
CASSFTGLAVSPSNEQFF
>-|-|TRBJ2-1|TRBV7-9
TGTGCCAGCGAGACGGGAATCTACAATGAGCAGTTCTTC
CASETGIYNEQFF
>-|-|TRBJ1-1|TRBV9
TGTGCCAGCAGTCCCTCCGGGGACATGAACACTGAAGCTTTCTTT
CASSPSGDMNTEAFF
>-|-|TRBJ2-7|TRBV9
TGTGCCAGCAGCGTAGGAGCGGGTCTGGCTTACGAGCAGTACTTC
CASSVGAGLAYEQYF
>-|-|TRBJ2-2|TRBV25-1
TGTGCCAGCGGTCGCAGCACCGGGGAGCTGTTTTTT
CASGRSTGELFF
>TRBD1|once|TRBJ2-7|TRBV28
TGTGCCAGCAGTCGCAGGACAGGGGGCCACATATTCTTAACCTACGAGCAGTACTTC
CASSRRTGGHIFLTYEQYF
>-|-|TRBJ2-1|TRBV13
TGTGCCAGCAGTAAAGAGCGGGTCAGCTCCTACAATGAGCAGTTCTTC
CASSKERVSSYNEQFF
>-|-|TRBJ1-5|TRBV27
TGTGCCAGCAGTCCCGAGGGTGGGCGCAATCAGCCCCAGCATTTT
CASSPEGGRNQPQHF
>-|-|TRBJ1-3|TRBV30
TGTGCCTGGACCCCTGCCGAGTCTAGACCTGGAAACACCATATATTTT
CAWTPAESRPGNTIYF
>-|-|TRBJ1-1|TRBV6-5
TGTGCCAGCAGTTACTCGTATAACACTGAAGCTTTCTTT
CASSYSYNTEAFF
>-|-|TRBJ1-2|TRBV4-1
TGCGCCAGCAGCCAAGATCTGGGGCAGACCTACTATGGCTACACCTTC
CASSQDLGQTYYGYTF
>-|-|TRBJ1-1|TRBV5-6
TGTGCCAGCAGCTTGTATTGGGACAAGAACACTGAAGCTTTCTTT
CASSLYWDKNTEAFF
>-|-|TRBJ1-5|TRBV4-1
TGCGCCAGCAGCCAAGACGCCGGGCCCCGGGGCCAGCCCCAGCATTTT
CASSQDAGPRGQPQHF
>-|-|TRBJ2-3|TRBV4-3
TGCGCCAGCAGCCAAGATCTGGAGCGGGCCACAGATACGCAGTATTTT
CASSQDLERATDTQYF
>TRBD1|-|TRBJ2-4|TRBV5-1
TGCGCCAGCCGCCCGGGGACAGGGGGCTTAGAAAACATTCAGTACTTC
CASRPGTGGLENIQYF
>-|-|TRBJ2-2|TRBV29-1
TGCAGCGTTGAAGTAATCTCTGTTGGGAACACCGGGGAGCTGTTTTTT
CSVEVISVGNTGELFF
>-|-|TRBJ2-5|TRBV9
TGTGCCAGCAGCGTAGGAGAAGCTGGGGGATTACGAGAGACCCAGTACTTC
CASSVGEAGGLRETQYF
>-|-|TRBJ2-7|TRBV27
TGTGCCAGCAGTTATACGGACTCAGCCTCCTACGAGCAGTACTTC
CASSYTDSASYEQYF
>-|-|TRBJ2-5|TRBV29-1
TGCAGCGTCTGGACAGAGATGACCCAGTACTTC
CSVWTEMTQYF
>TRBD2|-|TRBJ2-3|TRBV2
TGTGCCAGCAGTGTTGAGCCTCGGGAGGGTTGGACAGATACGCAGTATTTT
CASSVEPREGWTDTQYF
>-|-|TRBJ2-1|TRBV29-1
TGCAGCGTTGAGAGCGGTTACAATGAGCAGTTCTTC
CSVESGYNEQFF
>TRBD2|-|TRBJ2-7|TRBV5-5
TGTGCCAGCAGCTTCGGGGGGGCCTACGAGCAGTACTTC
CASSFGGAYEQYF
>TRBD2|-|TRBJ2-5|TRBV11-2
TGTGCCAGCAGCTCCCGACAGACTAGCGGGATCCTCCACGAGACCCAGTACTTC
CASSSRQTSGILHETQYF
>TRBD2|-|TRBJ2-1|TRBV5-1
TGCGCCAGCAGCCTCCGGGAGGGCCTGTACAATGAGCAGTTCTTC
CASSLREGLYNEQFF
>-|-|TRBJ1-1|TRBV6-5
TGTGCCAGCGAAGGTCTGAACACTGAAGCTTTCTTT
CASEGLNTEAFF
>-|once|TRBJ2-2|TRBV7-3
TGTGCCAGCAGCCCCTCCGCCGGGGAGCTGTTTTTT
CASSPSAGELFF
>TRBD2|-|TRBJ2-7|TRBV6-1
TGTGCCAGCAAGCGGGGGCGCGACTACGAGCAGTACTTC
CASKRGRDYEQYF
>-|-|TRBJ2-3|TRBV27
TGTGCCAGCAGCAACGAGGACAGCACAGATACGCAGTATTTT
CASSNEDSTDTQYF
>-|-|TRBJ2-1|TRBV29-1
TGCAGGGCTCTAAGCTCCTACAATGAGCAGTTCTTC
CRALSSYNEQFF
>TRBD2|once|TRBJ2-7|TRBV10-1
TGCGCCAGCAGTGAGGCTACCGGGACTAGCTTCGAGCAGTACTTC
CASSEATGTSFEQYF
>-|-|TRBJ2-2|TRBV11-2
TGTGCCAGCAGCTTATTCAGGGCGAACACCGGGGAGCTGTTTTTT
CASSLFRANTGELFF
>TRBD1|-|TRBJ1-5|TRBV27
TGTGCCAGCAGGGACAGGGGGCGAGGCCAGCCCCAGCATTTT
CASRDRGRGQPQHF
>TRBD1|-|TRBJ2-7|TRBV28
TGTGCCAGCAGCTCCCCCGGACAGGACTACGAGCAGTACTTC
CASSSPGQDYEQYF
>-|-|TRBJ2-3|TRBV5-6
TGTGCCAGCAGCGAAGAACCGGGACTCCCAACAGATACGCAGTATTTT
CASSEEPGLPTDTQYF
>-|once|TRBJ2-7|TRBV11-2
TGTGCCAGCAGCTTAACAGGCCCCTACGAGCAGTACTTC
CASSLTGPYEQYF
>-|-|TRBJ1-1|TRBV9
TGTGCCAGCAGCGTAGCTACGGGGACGGACACTGAAGCTTTCTTT
CASSVATGTDTEAFF
>-|-|TRBJ2-7|TRBV2
TGTGCCAGCAGTGAAGGGGGGTACGAGCAGTACTTC
CASSEGGYEQYF